This is a list of T cell receptor beta chains from one sample in a study of early T cells in non-severe SARS-CoV-2 infection. TCRdb analysed the 5' RACE reads with MiXCR anew, one entry per CDR3 protein. The table includes under 60,000 distinct CDR3 sequences, roughly 5.5% detected once. The sequenced sample consisted of whole blood. The receptors come from an adult who was a healthcare worker with PCR-confirmed SARS-CoV-2 infection or an uninfected control (not recorded which). Each CDR3 is given with its conserved first and last residue. Fields, in order: J gene, V gene, clone size, D gene, CDR3 protein, CDR3 DNA. The D gene is left open where the match is weak. Not all rows give a size; the values are once, few, many and, for expanded clones, a class.

>TRBJ2-7|TRBV18|many|TRBD2
CASSLLAGEIYEQYF
TGTGCCAGCTCCCTCCTAGCGGGGGAGATCTACGAGCAGTACTTC
>TRBJ2-7|TRBV5-1|many|-
CATTPGDEQYF
TGCGCCACCACCCCTGGGGACGAGCAGTACTTC
>TRBJ2-3|TRBV4-2|many|-
CASSPSGPNGGHTQYF
TGTGCCAGCAGCCCCTCCGGGCCCAACGGGGGCCATACGCAGTATTTT
>TRBJ2-3|TRBV10-2|few|TRBD2
CASSASSSGSSSDTQYF
TGCGCCAGCAGTGCCTCGTCTAGCGGGAGTTCATCAGATACGCAGTATTTT
>TRBJ1-4|TRBV2|many|-
CASGDPRAEKGFF
TGTGCCAGCGGGGACCCGAGGGCTGAAAAGGGGTTTTTT
>TRBJ2-5|TRBV10-3|many|TRBD2
CATLGGQETQYF
TGTGCCACCCTCGGGGGGCAAGAGACCCAGTACTTC
>TRBJ2-3|TRBV7-2|-|-
CASTSGDTQYF
TGTGCCAGCACCAGTGGAGATACGCAGTATTTT
>TRBJ2-1|TRBV7-9|many|TRBD2
CASSLPLTSQFF
TGTGCCAGCAGCTTACCCCTGACTAGCCAGTTCTTC
>TRBJ1-1|TRBV6-4|many|TRBD1
CASSPQGGPNTEAFF
TGTGCCAGCAGTCCACAGGGGGGGCCGAACACTGAAGCTTTCTTT
>TRBJ2-3|TRBV10-3|many|-
CAISESTVTDTQYF
TGTGCCATCAGTGAGTCAACAGTCACAGATACGCAGTATTTT
>TRBJ2-5|TRBV20-1|many|TRBD1
CSARWDRDRETQYF
TGCAGTGCTAGATGGGACAGGGATCGAGAGACCCAGTACTTC
>TRBJ1-2|TRBV6-2/TRBV6-3|many|-
CASSYSSPARYTF
TGTGCCAGCAGTTACTCCTCCCCAGCGCGTTATACCTTC
>TRBJ1-1|TRBV19|many|TRBD1
CASQRSDRGNTEAFF
TGTGCCAGCCAAAGATCGGACAGGGGGAACACTGAAGCTTTCTTT
>TRBJ1-1|TRBV4-2|many|-
CASSQEGVAANTEAFF
TGTGCCAGCAGCCAAGAAGGGGTCGCAGCGAACACTGAAGCTTTCTTT
>TRBJ1-1|TRBV6-6|many|-
CASRNLFRGGTEAFF
TGTGCCAGCCGGAATCTTTTCCGAGGTGGCACTGAAGCTTTCTTT
>TRBJ2-7|TRBV2|many|TRBD1
CASFADRGGLYEQYF
TGTGCCAGCTTCGCGGACAGGGGGGGTTTATACGAGCAGTACTTC
>TRBJ1-1|TRBV20-1|-|-
CSASSTVNTEAFF
TGCAGTGCTAGTTCCACGGTGAACACTGAAGCTTTCTTT
>TRBJ1-1|TRBV6-6|few|TRBD1
CASSPQGASNTEAFF
TGTGCCAGCAGTCCTCAGGGGGCCTCGAACACTGAAGCTTTCTTT
>TRBJ2-5|TRBV7-7|many|-
CASSLGQVQNQYF
TGTGCTAGCAGCTTGGGTCAGGTCCAGAACCAGTACTTC
>TRBJ2-5|TRBV7-3|many|-
CASSLTGNQETQYF
TGTGCCAGCAGCTTAACAGGGAACCAAGAGACCCAGTACTTC
>TRBJ1-4|TRBV4-2|many|TRBD1
CASSQQGGNEKLFF
TGTGCCAGCAGCCAACAGGGGGGGAATGAAAAACTGTTTTTT
>TRBJ2-1|TRBV6-5|many|TRBD2
CASISLTSGANEQFF
TGTGCCAGCATATCTTTAACTAGCGGAGCAAATGAGCAGTTCTTC
>TRBJ1-1|TRBV7-2|few|TRBD1
CASSWGQGPTEAFF
TGTGCCAGCAGCTGGGGACAGGGCCCCACTGAAGCTTTCTTT
>TRBJ2-1|TRBV6-2/TRBV6-3|many|-
CASSSLGADSYNEQFF
TGTGCCAGCAGTAGTTTAGGGGCAGACTCCTACAATGAGCAGTTCTTC
>TRBJ1-6|TRBV4-2|many|-
CASSQNGIDSGIGGKDSPLHF
TGTGCCAGCAGCCAAAACGGAATAGACTCCGGAATAGGGGGGAAGGATTCACCCCTCCACTTT
>TRBJ2-5|TRBV7-2|many|-
CASSLTMGFQETQYF
TGTGCCAGCAGCTTGACTATGGGGTTTCAAGAGACCCAGTACTTC
>TRBJ1-1|TRBV20-1|many|-
CSAAQAFF
TGCAGTGCTGCACAAGCTTTCTTT
>TRBJ1-3|TRBV20-1|many|TRBD1
CSATARVGGVGNTIYF
TGCAGTGCCACAGCCAGGGTAGGGGGCGTTGGAAACACCATATATTTT
>TRBJ2-7|TRBV15|many|-
CATSSTVSYYEQYF
TGTGCCACCAGCAGCACAGTGTCTTACTACGAGCAGTACTTC
>TRBJ2-5|TRBV14|many|-
CASSTSPLRQETQYF
TGTGCCAGCAGCACTAGCCCCCTGCGACAAGAGACCCAGTACTTC
>TRBJ2-7|TRBV30|many|-
CAWTPGDREQYF
TGTGCCTGGACCCCGGGGGATCGAGAGCAGTACTTC
>TRBJ2-7|TRBV5-6|many|TRBD2
CASSLGSGSSYEQYF
TGTGCCAGCAGCTTGGGCAGCGGGAGCTCCTACGAGCAGTACTTC
>TRBJ1-5|TRBV19|many|TRBD1
CASSSSYRQGWGQPQHF
TGTGCCAGTAGTTCCTCGTACCGACAGGGTTGGGGCCAGCCCCAGCATTTT
>TRBJ2-5|TRBV5-1|-|TRBD1
CASSRGQIQETQYF
TGCGCCAGCAGCCGGGGACAGATCCAAGAGACCCAGTACTTC
>TRBJ1-3|TRBV7-2|few|-
CASRPPGSTSGNTIYF
TGTGCCAGCAGACCCCCGGGATCCACTTCTGGAAACACCATATATTTT
>TRBJ2-5|TRBV5-1|few|-
CASSLGGQGLETQYF
TGCGCCAGCAGCTTGGGAGGGCAGGGATTGGAGACCCAGTACTTC
>TRBJ1-3|TRBV7-2|many|-
CASSSGGVSGNTIYF
TGTGCCAGCAGCTCCGGCGGGGTCTCTGGAAACACCATATATTTT
>TRBJ2-2|TRBV5-1|-|-
CASSLAISNTGELFF
TGCGCCAGCAGCTTGGCCATCTCGAACACCGGGGAGCTGTTTTTT
>TRBJ2-7|TRBV29-1|few|TRBD1
CSAGSGTGGNEQYF
TGCAGCGCCGGCTCCGGGACAGGGGGGAACGAGCAGTACTTC
>TRBJ1-4|TRBV15|many|-
CATSRDFRDEKLFF
TGTGCCACCAGCAGAGATTTCAGGGATGAAAAACTGTTTTTT
>TRBJ2-2|TRBV11-2|many|-
CASSPRAGTGELFF
TGTGCCAGCAGCCCCAGAGCCGGGACCGGGGAGCTGTTTTTT
>TRBJ2-7|TRBV7-9|few|-
CASSLTGNSYEQYF
TGTGCCAGCAGCTTAACAGGGAACTCCTACGAGCAGTACTTC
>TRBJ2-3|TRBV7-2|medium-sized|TRBD2
CASSLNPSGGLTRTDTQYF
TGTGCCAGCAGCTTAAATCCTAGCGGGGGGCTTACCCGCACAGATACGCAGTATTTT
>TRBJ1-6|TRBV5-6|-|-
CASSLGLGANSPLHF
TGTGCCAGCAGCTTGGGCCTGGGCGCAAATTCACCCCTCCACTTT
>TRBJ1-4|TRBV5-1|-|-
CASSLAVNSPNFATNEKLFF
TGCGCCAGCAGTTTGGCGGTCAACTCTCCGAATTTCGCAACTAATGAAAAACTGTTTTTT
>TRBJ2-1|TRBV12-5|many|TRBD1
CASGHGQGMYEQFF
TGTGCTAGTGGTCACGGACAGGGTATGTATGAGCAGTTCTTC
>TRBJ2-5|TRBV5-1|many|TRBD2
CASSLEGLAGLETQYF
TGCGCCAGCAGCTTGGAGGGACTAGCGGGATTGGAGACCCAGTACTTC
>TRBJ2-7|TRBV5-1|many|TRBD2
CASSSSGGSYEQYF
TGCGCCAGCAGCTCGTCGGGAGGGTCCTACGAGCAGTACTTC
>TRBJ1-2|TRBV6-5|many|-
CASHPLLTAGYTF
TGTGCCAGTCACCCCCTTTTGACGGCCGGCTACACCTTC
>TRBJ2-3|TRBV7-3|few|-
CASSYAPGGGTDTQYF
TGTGCCAGCAGCTACGCCCCCGGCGGGGGCACAGATACGCAGTATTTT
>TRBJ1-4|TRBV5-6|many|-
CASSPWVNEKLFF
TGTGCCAGCAGCCCGTGGGTAAATGAAAAACTGTTTTTT
>TRBJ1-1|TRBV7-2|-|-
CASSLTANTEAFF
TGTGCCAGCAGCTTGACAGCGAACACTGAAGCTTTCTTT
>TRBJ2-7|TRBV7-2|few|TRBD2
CASSPLRGGADSYEQYF
TGTGCCAGCAGCCCGCTCCGGGGGGGGGCGGATTCCTACGAGCAGTACTTC
>TRBJ2-3|TRBV7-6|few|TRBD2
CASSSHPGLAGPSGTDTQYF
TGTGCCAGCAGCTCACATCCGGGACTAGCGGGGCCCTCCGGCACAGATACGCAGTATTTT
>TRBJ2-7|TRBV4-3|many|TRBD2
CASSLSLGSGGLYEQYF
TGCGCCAGCAGCCTCTCACTAGGGAGCGGGGGATTGTACGAGCAGTACTTC